This entry lists 15 T cell receptor beta chains sequenced from one sample in a study of blood T cell repertoires in COVID-19. Generated by immunoSEQ multiplex PCR, the TCRdb table keeps only in-frame clones and is missing some. Among about 140,000 clones listed, roughly 84% were seen once. Specimen: peripheral blood. These receptors all come from a man between 60 and 75 years old with active or convalescent COVID-19.

The chain employs TRBV7-9 and TRBJ2-5, with TRBD2 matching over 13 bases. This CDR3 comprises 16 residues. Germline CDR1 and CDR2: SEHNR and FQNEAQ (reference sequence). V lost 4 bases, J lost 2 bases, and 4 bases stayed unmatched. The CDR3 nucleotides read TGTGCCAGCAGCTCCCGGACTAGCGGGGGACAAGAGACCCAGTACTTC. This encodes CASSSRTSGGQETQYF. The full variable domain, its missing parts supplied by reference TRBV7-9 and TRBJ2-5, is DTGVSQNPRHKITKRGQNVTFRCDPISEHNRLYWYRQTLGQGPEFLTYFQNEAQLEKSRLLSDRFSAERPKGSFSTLEIQRTEQGDSAMYLCASSSRTSGGQETQYFGPGTRLLVL.

The chain links TRBV12-5 to TRBJ2-2; D uncertain. CDR3 length: 15 residues. Germline V gene lookup returns CDR1 LGHNT and CDR2 FRNRAP. The ends were cut back, 0 bases at V and 1 base at J, with 6 bases in the middle. This CDR3 is CASGLVNRNTGELFF. The DNA of the CDR3 is TGTGCTAGTGGTTTGGTAAATAGGAACACCGGGGAGCTGTTTTTT.

The chain links TRBV30 to TRBJ2-3, with TRBD2 matching over 11 bases. V dropped 5 bases and J dropped 7; count of bases not matched to a gene: 8. The germline gives CDR1 GTSNPN, CDR2 SVGIG (reference sequence). The length of the CDR3 is 14 residues. The CDR3 DNA follows: TGTGCCTGGGACATAGCGGGGGGGCCAAATACGCAGTATTTT. Translating it yields CAWDIAGGPNTQYF.

The CDR3 loop is CASDIQGNTEAFF. CDR3 nucleotides: TGTGCCAGCGATATACAGGGGAACACTGAAGCTTTCTTT. The chain uses TRBV6-5 and TRBJ1-1, with TRBD1 as a possible D gene (6 bases). The V and J ends lost 8 bases and 1 base respectively, with 11 bases between them. This CDR3 comprises 13 residues. The germline CDR1 and CDR2 sequences are MNHEY and SVGAGI.

This chain links TRBV11-2 with TRBJ1-6; 10 bases are a match to TRBD1. The CDR3 spans 14 residues. The germline V gene has CDR1 SGHAT and CDR2 FQNNGV. V lost 5 bases and J lost 8; bases outside the gene matches: 3. DNA for the CDR3: TGTGCCAGCAGCGACAGGGGGCGTTATTCACCCCTCCACTTT. This encodes CASSDRGRYSPLHF.

This chain joins TRBV2 and TRBJ1-2; D is unresolved. The V end was cut by 4 bases, the J end by 3 bases, with 9 bases between. CDR1 is SNHLY and CDR2 is FYNNEI in the germline V gene. The CDR3 has 13 amino acids. This CDR3 reads CASSVKEYYGYTF. DNA of the CDR3: TGTGCCAGCAGTGTAAAAGAGTACTATGGCTACACCTTC.

The chain has TRBV12-3 or TRBV12-4 and TRBJ1-3; D gene unclear. The CDR3 runs 13 residues. Between the trimmed V and J ends, which lost 6 bases and 0 bases, there was a span of 6 bases. This CDR3 is CASRAPSGNTIYF. The CDR3 region has the DNA TGTGCCAGCAGGGCACCCTCTGGAAACACCATATATTTT.

This clone appeared a single time. The rearrangement uses TRBV11-2 and TRBJ2-5, with a possible D match to TRBD1 (7 bases). Trimming removed 1 base at V and 1 base at J, with 19 bases between. CDR1 is SGHAT and CDR2 is FQNNGV in the germline V gene. CDR3 length: 18 residues. CDR3 region: CASSLGRGQRRGQETQYF. CDR3 DNA: TGTGCCAGCAGCTTAGGGAGGGGGCAAAGAAGAGGCCAAGAGACCCAGTACTTC.

J is TRBJ1-2 and V is TRBV2; 11 bases map to TRBD1. CDR1 is SNHLY, CDR2 FYNNEI, per germline. This CDR3 has 15 residues. Unmatched junction bases numbered 8, after V lost 4 bases and J lost 7 bases. CDR3 sequence: CASSGSGQGAGGYTF. CDR3 DNA: TGTGCCAGCAGTGGATCCGGACAGGGGGCGGGTGGCTACACCTTC.

The chain couples TRBV4-1 to TRBJ1-4; D is undetermined. This CDR3 region has 17 residues. The germline CDR1 and CDR2 sequences are MGHRA and YSYEKL. With 3 bases removed from V and 1 base from J, the gap between germline ends came to 15 bases. The CDR3 DNA reads as TGCGCCAGCAGCCACGCACCTCGAGCGGTAACTAATGAAAAACTGTTTTTT. Translation: CASSHAPRAVTNEKLFF.

The CDR3 DNA reads TGTGCCAGCTCACCGGGGCAGTCCACAGATACGCAGTATTTT. The encoded protein is CASSPGQSTDTQYF. This sequence joins TRBV18 and TRBJ2-3, with TRBD1 as a possible D gene (5 bases). The CDR3 totals 14 residues. Looked up from germline, CDR1 is KGHSH and CDR2 is LQKENI. V lost 3 bases and J 2 bases, leaving 9 bases between the germline ends.

J is TRBJ2-1 and V is TRBV19; 11 nucleotides agree with TRBD2. J gave up 4 bases and V 6 bases, and 2 bases lay outside the gene matches. CDR3 length: 14 amino acids. Germline CDR1 and CDR2: LNHDA and SQIVND (reference sequence). CDR3 sequence: CASRGTSGYNEQFF. Here the CDR3 DNA reads TGTGCCAGTAGGGGGACTAGCGGATACAATGAGCAGTTCTTC.

The chain is built from TRBV2 and TRBJ2-2; 11 nucleotides agree with TRBD1. Unmatched junction bases numbered 3, after V lost 4 bases and J lost 2 bases. The CDR3 is made up of 16 amino acids. Germline assignment: CDR1 SNHLY and CDR2 FYNNEI. CDR3 region: CASSGRTGGNTGELFF. CDR3 nucleotides: TGTGCCAGCAGTGGTCGGACAGGGGGCAACACCGGGGAGCTGTTTTTT.

This sequence joins TRBV30 and TRBJ2-3, with 13 bases aligning to TRBD2. The V gene end was trimmed by 7 bases and the J gene end by 2 bases; junction bases not matched to a gene: 6. This CDR3 spans 15 amino acids. Germline assignment: CDR1 GTSNPN and CDR2 SVGIG (reference sequence). The CDR3: CASRLAGGLTDTQYF. The CDR3 nucleotides are TGTGCCTCCCGACTAGCGGGGGGACTCACAGATACGCAGTATTTT.

This chain joins TRBV7-2 and TRBJ2-1, with 7 bases fitting TRBD1. The germline V gene encodes CDR1 SGHTA and CDR2 FQGNSA. V was clipped by 1 base and J by 6 bases; unmatched bases: 12. The CDR3 runs to 17 residues. CDR3: CASSLVRTKGAFNEQFF. The CDR3, as DNA: TGTGCCAGCAGCTTAGTTCGTACCAAGGGGGCGTTCAATGAGCAGTTCTTC.